These 21 T cell receptor beta chains share one sample of origin, sequenced in a study of T cells after posttransplantation cyclophosphamide. Profiled with immunoSEQ multiplex PCR; TCRdb holds only in-frame clones, not every one. The specimen has about 22,000 clones, none found just once. The specimen sequenced was PBMCs. All receptors derive from a woman between 50 and 59 years old in good health, CMV-negative, and a related stem cell transplant donor.

This clone came up many times. The chain joins TRBV11-2 to TRBJ1-1, with D perhaps matching TRBD1 (6 bases). The CDR3 contains 12 residues. CDR1 SGHAT and CDR2 FQNNGV come from the germline V gene. The ends were cut back, 8 bases at V and 1 base at J, with 8 bases in the middle. CDR3 region: CASQGRNTEAFF. The CDR3, as DNA: TGTGCCAGCCAGGGGAGGAACACTGAAGCTTTCTTT. Drawing the rest from reference TRBV11-2 and TRBJ1-1, the complete variable domain is EAGVAQSPRYKIIEKRQSVAFWCNPISGHATLYWYQQILGQGPKLLIQFQNNGVVDDSQLPKDRFSAERLKGVDSTLKIQPAKLEDSAVYLCASQGRNTEAFFGQGTRLTVV.

This clone has at least ten counts. CDR3 nucleotide sequence: TGTGCCAGCAGCTCGACAGGGTCTTATAGTGAAAAACTGTTTTTT. Translated: CASSSTGSYSEKLFF. The chain carries TRBV7-2 and TRBJ1-4, with 7 nucleotides matching TRBD1. The CDR3 is made up of 15 amino acids. CDR1 is SGHTA, CDR2 FQGNSA, per germline. V lost 4 bases and J lost 7; bases outside the gene matches: 9. The whole variable domain, remainder taken from reference TRBV7-2 and TRBJ1-4, is GAGVSQSPSNKVTEKGKDVELRCDPISGHTALYWYRQSLGQGLEFLIYFQGNSAPDKSGLPSDRFSAERTGGSVSTLTIQRTQQEDSAVYLCASSSTGSYSEKLFFGSGTQLSVL.

At least ten counts were recorded for this clone. The chain couples TRBV6-5 to TRBJ1-1; perhaps TRBD1 as D (5 bases). The germline V gene has CDR1 MNHEY and CDR2 SVGAGI. V was pared by 2 bases and J by 2 bases, with 15 bases between. This CDR3 spans 16 amino acids. This chain's CDR3 is CASSYAGRGVNTEAFF. CDR3 DNA: TGTGCCAGCAGTTACGCCGGACGGGGGGTAAACACTGAAGCTTTCTTT.

The chain carries TRBV21-1 and TRBJ2-1; the table's D call TRBD2 went unverified against the DNA. TRBV21-1 is a documented pseudogene. CDR3 size: 19 residues. The CDR3 sequence: CASSKDETSDPLQYNEQFF. The CDR3 DNA reads as TGTGCCAGCAGCAAAGACGAGACTAGCGACCCGCTTCAGTACAATGAGCAGTTCTTC.

This clone was observed at least ten times. The rearrangement joins TRBV6-6 to TRBJ2-2; tentatively, D is TRBD2 (6 bases). Trimming took off 7 bases at V and 4 bases at J, with 13 bases between the two ends. Germline V gives CDR1 MNHNY, CDR2 SVGAGI (reference sequence). The CDR3 runs 14 residues. The CDR3 is CASKEGSSTGELFF. The CDR3 nucleotides are TGTGCCAGCAAGGAGGGCTCGAGCACCGGGGAGCTGTTTTTT.

This clone was picked up many times. V is TRBV5-1 and J is TRBJ2-6; D remains ambiguous. This CDR3 contains 17 residues. V dropped 0 bases and J dropped 0 bases, with 10 bases sitting between them. CDR1 and CDR2 (germline): SGHRS, YFSETQ. In DNA, the CDR3 is TGCGCCAGCAGCTTGGGACTCCTAGGCTCTGGGGCCAACGTCCTGACTTTC. It encodes CASSLGLLGSGANVLTF.

Ten or more counts support this clone. The chain uses TRBV2 and TRBJ2-1; TRBD1 might be the D (5 bases). V lost 4 bases and J 0 bases, leaving 10 bases between the germline ends. CDR3 length: 15 amino acids. Germline V gene sequence: CDR1 SNHLY, CDR2 FYNNEI. The chain's CDR3 is CASSAGHPSYNEQFF. In DNA, the CDR3 is TGTGCCAGCAGTGCCGGACACCCCTCCTACAATGAGCAGTTCTTC.

This clone was observed at least ten times. J is TRBJ2-1 and V is TRBV6-4, with 13 bases lining up with TRBD2. V gave up 3 bases and J gave up 4 bases; unmatched junction bases: 3. CDR1 is MRHNA and CDR2 is SNTAGT in the germline V gene. The CDR3 has 16 residues. CDR3 nucleotides: TGTGCCAGCAGTGAAACTAGCGGGGGGGGTTACAATGAGCAGTTCTTC. It specifies CASSETSGGGYNEQFF.

In its sample, this clone was seen many times. The J gene is TRBJ2-2, the V gene TRBV7-9; D may be TRBD1 (6 bases). V was shortened by 8 bases and J by 6 bases, with 19 bases between the two germline ends. The CDR3 spans 15 residues. Germline values: CDR1 SEHNR, CDR2 FQNEAQ (reference sequence). The DNA for the CDR3 is TGTGCCAGCCAAACGGGGCAGGGGATCCCCGGGGAGCTGTTTTTT. It encodes CASQTGQGIPGELFF. The whole variable domain, remainder taken from reference TRBV7-9 and TRBJ2-2, is DTGVSQNPRHKITKRGQNVTFRCDPISEHNRLYWYRQTLGQGPEFLTYFQNEAQLEKSRLLSDRFSAERPKGSFSTLEIQRTEQGDSAMYLCASQTGQGIPGELFFGEGSRLTVL.

Ten or more counts support this clone. The chain recombines TRBV4-3 with TRBJ2-1; D perhaps matches TRBD1 (6 bases). Germline V gives CDR1 LGHNA, CDR2 YSLEER. V lost 4 bases and J lost 9, with 19 bases in between. CDR3 size: 15 residues. CDR3 amino acids: CASSPGDIRLGEQFF. CDR3 sequence (DNA): TGCGCCAGCAGCCCTGGGGACATACGTCTAGGTGAGCAGTTCTTC.

There are many counts of this clone. V gene TRBV27 combines with J gene TRBJ1-2, with 8 bases aligning to TRBD1. Germline values: CDR1 MNHEY, CDR2 SMNVEV (reference sequence). CDR3 length: 14 amino acids. Trimming took 4 bases from V and 5 from J; bases not matched to a gene: 6. CDR3 sequence reads: CASSSSGGRYGYTF. The CDR3 DNA reads TGTGCCAGCAGTTCGTCAGGGGGCAGATATGGCTACACCTTC.

This clone was counted ten times or more. This chain connects TRBV7-9 to TRBJ2-1; 7 bases agree with TRBD2. Trimming removed 1 base from V and 2 bases from J; junction bases left unmatched: 14. Germline V gene lookup returns CDR1 SEHNR and CDR2 FQNEAQ (reference sequence). This CDR3 has 19 residues. The CDR3 protein is CASSLEGGGRYTAYNEQFF. As DNA, the CDR3 is TGTGCCAGCAGCTTAGAGGGCGGGGGTCGATATACCGCCTACAATGAGCAGTTCTTC.

This clone has a count of ten or more. V is TRBV18 and J is TRBJ2-6; the match to TRBD2 covers 8 bases. The V gene end was trimmed by 1 base and the J gene end by 1 base; junction bases not matched to a gene: 6. The CDR3 spans 18 residues. Germline CDR1 reads KGHSH; CDR2 reads LQKENI. DNA of the CDR3: TGTGCCAGCTCACCACTCGGAGCGGGGGCGTCTGGGGCCAACGTCCTGACTTTC. Translation: CASSPLGAGASGANVLTF.

This clone came up many times. The CDR3 sequence is CASSPQTDRNIQYF. The CDR3 region has the DNA TGTGCCAGCAGCCCCCAAACTGACAGAAACATTCAGTACTTC. The rearrangement joins TRBV7-9 to TRBJ2-4, with a possible D match to TRBD1 (5 bases). The length of the CDR3 is 14 residues. CDR1 SEHNR and CDR2 FQNEAQ come from the germline V gene (reference sequence). V was cut by 5 bases and J by 6 bases, with 14 bases left in between.

This clone came up many times. The rearrangement links TRBV5-1 to TRBJ2-7; TRBD1 might be the D (6 bases). Per germline, CDR1 SGHRS and CDR2 YFSETQ. With 0 bases removed from V and 2 bases from J, the gap between germline ends came to 9 bases. The CDR3 spans 14 residues. The CDR3 DNA is TGCGCCAGCAGCTTGGATGGGGGCCCCTACGAGCAGTACTTC. Its protein is CASSLDGGPYEQYF.

This clone has just a few counts. The J gene is TRBJ2-7, the V gene TRBV15; D is perhaps TRBD2 (5 bases). The V gene lost 4 bases and the J gene lost 3 bases, with 25 bases spanning the gap. CDR3 size: 18 residues. CDR1 and CDR2 (germline): LNHNV, YYDKDF (reference sequence). The CDR3 DNA follows: TGTGCCACCAGCACAGTGCCCTCGATCGGCGGACTCCTCTACGAGCAGTACTTC. This encodes CATSTVPSIGGLLYEQYF.

This clone was seen ten or more times. V is TRBV7-3 and J is TRBJ2-7, with 9 bases lining up with TRBD1. The germline V gene encodes CDR1 SGHTA and CDR2 FQGTGA. The trim removed 5 bases at V and 4 bases at J, leaving 3 bases unmatched. This CDR3 is built from 13 residues. CDR3: CASSATGGYEQYF. As DNA, the CDR3 is TGTGCCAGCAGCGCGACAGGGGGGTACGAGCAGTACTTC.

This clone was seen repeatedly, ten times or more. The V gene is TRBV6-5, the J gene TRBJ2-5; tentative D call: TRBD2 (7 bases). Germline values: CDR1 MNHEY, CDR2 SVGAGI. Trimming cost V 5 bases and J 5 bases, with 18 bases left between them. The CDR3 has 15 amino acids. CDR3 DNA: TGTGCCAGCAGTCGGGGGGCGGGATTCGAGGAGACCCAGTACTTC. Its translation: CASSRGAGFEETQYF.

Ten or more counts support this clone. The V gene is TRBV10-3, the J gene TRBJ2-1; D gene unclear. Germline V lookup: CDR1 ENHRY, CDR2 SYGVKD. The CDR3 extends over 15 amino acids. V lost 3 bases and J 0 bases, leaving 9 bases between the germline ends. The CDR3 region is CAISDAGSSYNEQFF. The CDR3 bases are TGTGCCATCAGTGATGCAGGTAGCTCCTACAATGAGCAGTTCTTC.

This clone appeared many times. CDR3 loop: CASSLAGGVSNEKLFF. CDR3 coding DNA: TGTGCCAGCAGCTTAGCGGGGGGGGTATCTAATGAAAAACTGTTTTTT. V and J are TRBV7-2 and TRBJ1-4, with D maybe TRBD1 (5 bases). The germline V and J ends were trimmed by 0 bases and 3 bases, with 11 bases remaining between them. CDR1 and CDR2 from the germline V gene are SGHTA and FQGNSA. There are 16 residues in the CDR3.

The sample holds many counts of this clone. The V call is TRBV5-4, the J call TRBJ2-1; 8 bases line up with TRBD1. The CDR3 length is 16 residues. Germline loops: CDR1 SGHNT, CDR2 YYREEE (reference sequence). V shed 1 base and J 7 bases; nucleotides not matched to a gene: 10. DNA for the CDR3: TGTGCCAGCAGCTTGCCGACAGGGGCTTCGCTGAATGAGCAGTTCTTC. Residues: CASSLPTGASLNEQFF.